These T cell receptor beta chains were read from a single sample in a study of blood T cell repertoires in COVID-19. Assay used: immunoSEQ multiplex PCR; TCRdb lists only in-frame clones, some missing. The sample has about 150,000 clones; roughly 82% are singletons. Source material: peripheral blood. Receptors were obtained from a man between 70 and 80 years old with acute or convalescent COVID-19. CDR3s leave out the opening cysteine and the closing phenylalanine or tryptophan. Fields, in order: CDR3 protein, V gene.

CDR3 protein: ASSPSDRNNYGYT
V gene: TRBV3-1/TRBV3-2

CDR3 protein: ASSLMRAGHGYT
V gene: TRBV27

CDR3 protein: ASSLRLAGGGPETQY
V gene: TRBV11-2

CDR3 protein: ASSLRGLAGPQETQY
V gene: TRBV7-2

CDR3 protein: ASSLTAGTSGSTDTQY
V gene: TRBV7-3

CDR3 protein: AWSVQGQGRQPQH
V gene: TRBV30

CDR3 protein: ASIRQGAESYNEQF
V gene: TRBV6-6

CDR3 protein: ASSESEVSGSGYEQF
V gene: TRBV25-1

CDR3 protein: ASRDSENTEAF
V gene: TRBV5-1

CDR3 protein: ASRGTVNEKLF
V gene: TRBV2

CDR3 protein: ASSGSGSSYNEQF
V gene: TRBV4-1

CDR3 protein: ASSWTGEGSEQF
V gene: TRBV5-1

CDR3 protein: ASSYFSGGGDTQY
V gene: TRBV6-5

CDR3 protein: ASSFWPGQGAYFGELF
V gene: TRBV7-9

CDR3 protein: ASSLARSDQETQY
V gene: TRBV7-9

CDR3 protein: ASSLGPGGNTIY
V gene: TRBV5-6

CDR3 protein: ASSPIPGQGSTGELF
V gene: TRBV5-6

CDR3 protein: ASSLGTGNTDTQY
V gene: TRBV27

CDR3 protein: ASSSVPGGRLGLF
V gene: TRBV7-2

CDR3 protein: ASSLMGTAENYGYT
V gene: TRBV5-1

CDR3 protein: ASTQTGTYNSPLH
V gene: TRBV6-5

CDR3 protein: ASSGGSTGRGGDQETQY
V gene: TRBV9

CDR3 protein: ASSLGLAGGTDTQY
V gene: TRBV5-6

CDR3 protein: ASSLRGGRGTDTQY
V gene: TRBV7-3

CDR3 protein: ASSQTSGGPGETQY
V gene: TRBV4-1

CDR3 protein: ASSEAESGGEKLF
V gene: TRBV6-1

CDR3 protein: ASRLAGATNTQY
V gene: TRBV27

CDR3 protein: AISGGTANLENGYT
V gene: TRBV10-3

CDR3 protein: ASSLVASGSREQF
V gene: TRBV5-4

CDR3 protein: ASSRGPGTVNTGELF
V gene: TRBV7-9

CDR3 protein: ASSLAPGQRFSGNTIY
V gene: TRBV5-4

CDR3 protein: ASSEVERNTIY
V gene: TRBV10-2